Listed below are T cell receptor beta chains from one sample, sequenced in a study of blood T cell repertoires in COVID-19. Method: immunoSEQ multiplex PCR; TCRdb's copy keeps in-frame clones and lacks some. The sample lists approximately 290,000 clones; about 90% were seen once. The specimen was peripheral blood. All receptors come from a man younger than 30 with active or convalescent COVID-19. Both conserved end residues are part of each CDR3. Fields, in order: clone size, CDR3 length, D gene, J gene, V gene, CDR3 protein, CDR3 DNA. A D gene is named only where the DNA matches it firmly. Clone size is not always given. Where it is, it says once, few, many or a class for expanded clones.

clone_size: .; cdr3_length: 12; d_call: .; j_call: TRBJ2-7; v_call: TRBV28; cdr3_aa: CASRGLAGEQYF; cdr3_nt: TGTGCCAGCAGAGGGCTGGCGGGCGAGCAGTACTTC
clone_size: .; cdr3_length: 13; d_call: TRBD1; j_call: TRBJ1-2; v_call: TRBV10-2; cdr3_aa: CASRMGTGRGYTF; cdr3_nt: TGCGCCAGCAGGATGGGGACAGGAAGAGGCTACACCTTC
clone_size: .; cdr3_length: 15; d_call: .; j_call: TRBJ2-6; v_call: TRBV7-9; cdr3_aa: CASSKMGSGANVLTF; cdr3_nt: TGTGCCAGCAGCAAGATGGGTAGCGGGGCCAACGTCCTGACTTTC
clone_size: once; cdr3_length: 16; d_call: .; j_call: TRBJ2-3; v_call: TRBV21-1; cdr3_aa: CASSKGRVGQGDTQYF; cdr3_nt: TGTGCCAGCAGCAAGGGCAGGGTAGGTCAAGGGGATACGCAGTATTTT
clone_size: .; cdr3_length: 14; d_call: TRBD1; j_call: TRBJ2-4; v_call: TRBV19; cdr3_aa: CASSTWTGDGIQYF; cdr3_nt: TGTGCCAGTAGTACTTGGACAGGGGATGGCATTCAGTACTTC
clone_size: .; cdr3_length: 15; d_call: TRBD1; j_call: TRBJ2-7; v_call: TRBV10-1; cdr3_aa: CASSERTGGMDEQYF; cdr3_nt: TGCGCCAGCAGTGAGAGGACAGGGGGAATGGACGAGCAGTACTTC
clone_size: .; cdr3_length: 15; d_call: .; j_call: TRBJ1-2; v_call: TRBV7-2; cdr3_aa: CASSLGTTNNYGYTF; cdr3_nt: TGTGCCAGCAGCTTGGGGACAACCAATAACTATGGCTACACCTTC
clone_size: .; cdr3_length: 16; d_call: TRBD1; j_call: TRBJ2-3; v_call: TRBV28; cdr3_aa: CASSPRQGTGTDTQYF; cdr3_nt: TGTGCCAGCAGTCCCAGACAGGGAACGGGCACAGATACGCAGTATTTT
clone_size: .; cdr3_length: 17; d_call: .; j_call: TRBJ2-7; v_call: TRBV6-1; cdr3_aa: CASSDPRTLLFSYEQYF; cdr3_nt: TGTGCCAGCAGTGACCCCCGGACTCTATTATTCTCCTACGAGCAGTACTTC
clone_size: .; cdr3_length: 14; d_call: .; j_call: TRBJ1-1; v_call: TRBV7-2; cdr3_aa: CASSDGLGNTEAFF; cdr3_nt: TGTGCCAGCAGCGACGGGTTGGGGAACACTGAAGCTTTCTTT
clone_size: .; cdr3_length: 18; d_call: .; j_call: TRBJ1-6; v_call: TRBV20-1; cdr3_aa: CSASQIPLGSSYNSPLHF; cdr3_nt: TGCAGTGCTAGTCAGATCCCTTTAGGGAGCTCCTATAATTCACCCCTCCACTTT
clone_size: .; cdr3_length: 15; d_call: TRBD1; j_call: TRBJ2-7; v_call: TRBV11-2; cdr3_aa: CASSLGTGATYEQYF; cdr3_nt: TGTGCCAGCAGCTTAGGGACAGGGGCGACCTACGAGCAGTACTTC
clone_size: .; cdr3_length: 13; d_call: .; j_call: TRBJ1-3; v_call: TRBV5-6; cdr3_aa: CASSLQAVDTIYF; cdr3_nt: TGTGCCAGCAGCTTGCAAGCGGTGGACACCATATATTTT
clone_size: .; cdr3_length: 13; d_call: .; j_call: TRBJ2-7; v_call: TRBV5-6; cdr3_aa: CASRQGTSYEQYF; cdr3_nt: TGTGCCAGCAGGCAAGGGACAAGTTACGAGCAGTACTTC
clone_size: .; cdr3_length: 15; d_call: TRBD2; j_call: TRBJ2-1; v_call: TRBV6-5; cdr3_aa: CASRRTSGGYNEQFF; cdr3_nt: TGTGCCAGCCGAAGGACTAGCGGGGGATACAATGAGCAGTTCTTC
clone_size: .; cdr3_length: 14; d_call: .; j_call: TRBJ2-5; v_call: TRBV7-9; cdr3_aa: CASSSQTAQETQYF; cdr3_nt: TGTGCCAGCAGCTCACAGACAGCACAAGAGACCCAGTACTTC
clone_size: .; cdr3_length: 12; d_call: .; j_call: TRBJ1-1; v_call: TRBV2; cdr3_aa: CASVGGRTEAFF; cdr3_nt: TGTGCTAGTGTGGGGGGGCGAACTGAAGCTTTCTTT
clone_size: .; cdr3_length: 15; d_call: TRBD1; j_call: TRBJ2-7; v_call: TRBV10-3; cdr3_aa: CAISEVEDRAHEQYF; cdr3_nt: TGTGCCATCAGTGAGGTGGAGGACAGGGCCCACGAGCAGTACTTC
clone_size: .; cdr3_length: 15; d_call: .; j_call: TRBJ1-1; v_call: TRBV6-1; cdr3_aa: CASSEARLANTEAFF; cdr3_nt: TGTGCCAGCAGTGAAGCGCGGTTGGCGAACACTGAAGCTTTCTTT
clone_size: .; cdr3_length: 17; d_call: TRBD1; j_call: TRBJ2-7; v_call: TRBV19; cdr3_aa: CASSRLFGQGNSYEQYF; cdr3_nt: TGTGCCAGTAGTAGACTGTTCGGACAGGGGAACTCCTACGAGCAGTACTTC
clone_size: .; cdr3_length: 15; d_call: TRBD2; j_call: TRBJ2-2; v_call: TRBV7-2; cdr3_aa: CASSLGPSGTGELFF; cdr3_nt: TGTGCCAGCAGCTTAGGCCCTAGCGGCACCGGGGAGCTGTTTTTT
clone_size: .; cdr3_length: 14; d_call: .; j_call: TRBJ2-7; v_call: TRBV27; cdr3_aa: CASSHSGILYEQYF; cdr3_nt: TGTGCCAGCAGTCACAGCGGAATCCTCTACGAGCAGTACTTC
clone_size: .; cdr3_length: 15; d_call: TRBD2; j_call: TRBJ2-3; v_call: TRBV2; cdr3_aa: CASKRTSGPTDTQYF; cdr3_nt: TGTGCCAGCAAACGGACTAGCGGCCCCACAGATACGCAGTATTTT
clone_size: .; cdr3_length: 16; d_call: TRBD2; j_call: TRBJ2-1; v_call: TRBV2; cdr3_aa: CASSEGREVRYNEQFF; cdr3_nt: TGTGCCAGCAGTGAGGGGCGGGAGGTAAGGTACAATGAGCAGTTCTTC
clone_size: .; cdr3_length: 16; d_call: TRBD2; j_call: TRBJ2-1; v_call: TRBV28; cdr3_aa: CASSFTGGPRDNEQFF; cdr3_nt: TGTGCCAGCAGTTTTACGGGAGGGCCGAGGGACAATGAGCAGTTCTTC
clone_size: .; cdr3_length: 13; d_call: .; j_call: TRBJ2-7; v_call: TRBV19; cdr3_aa: CASAPPGGYEQYF; cdr3_nt: TGTGCCAGCGCCCCACCCGGGGGCTACGAGCAGTACTTC
clone_size: .; cdr3_length: 13; d_call: .; j_call: TRBJ2-1; v_call: TRBV27; cdr3_aa: CASSLLASNEQFF; cdr3_nt: TGTGCCAGCAGTTTACTGGCCTCCAATGAGCAGTTCTTC
clone_size: .; cdr3_length: 12; d_call: .; j_call: TRBJ1-4; v_call: TRBV29-1; cdr3_aa: CSVRGSNEKLFF; cdr3_nt: TGCAGCGTCAGAGGCAGTAATGAAAAACTGTTTTTT
clone_size: .; cdr3_length: 14; d_call: .; j_call: TRBJ2-3; v_call: TRBV7-2; cdr3_aa: CASSSRAVGDTQYF; cdr3_nt: TGTGCCAGCAGCTCGCGAGCGGTGGGGGATACGCAGTATTTT
clone_size: .; cdr3_length: 19; d_call: .; j_call: TRBJ1-4; v_call: TRBV18; cdr3_aa: CASSPFLALTEAQDEKLFF; cdr3_nt: TGTGCCAGCTCACCATTTCTTGCTTTAACGGAGGCGCAGGATGAAAAACTGTTTTTT
clone_size: .; cdr3_length: 14; d_call: .; j_call: TRBJ2-2; v_call: TRBV4-3; cdr3_aa: CASSHYSNTGELFF; cdr3_nt: TGCGCCAGCAGCCATTATTCGAACACCGGGGAGCTGTTTTTT
clone_size: .; cdr3_length: 15; d_call: .; j_call: TRBJ1-2; v_call: TRBV27; cdr3_aa: CASSLSSQLYYGYTF; cdr3_nt: TGTGCCAGCAGTTTATCGTCACAGTTATACTATGGCTACACCTTC
clone_size: .; cdr3_length: 14; d_call: TRBD2; j_call: TRBJ2-1; v_call: TRBV7-8; cdr3_aa: CASSSASGYNEQFF; cdr3_nt: TGTGCCAGCAGCTCAGCTAGCGGCTACAATGAGCAGTTCTTC
clone_size: .; cdr3_length: 13; d_call: .; j_call: TRBJ1-2; v_call: TRBV5-1; cdr3_aa: CASSSSPEGGYTF; cdr3_nt: TGCGCCAGCAGCTCGAGTCCTGAGGGTGGCTACACCTTC
clone_size: .; cdr3_length: 12; d_call: .; j_call: TRBJ1-2; v_call: TRBV4-3; cdr3_aa: CASSQDNSGYTF; cdr3_nt: TGCGCCAGCAGCCAAGATAATAGCGGCTACACCTTC
clone_size: .; cdr3_length: 13; d_call: .; j_call: TRBJ2-4; v_call: TRBV6-5; cdr3_aa: CASTVPAKNIQYF; cdr3_nt: TGTGCCAGCACTGTCCCAGCCAAAAACATTCAGTACTTC
clone_size: .; cdr3_length: 13; d_call: .; j_call: TRBJ1-5; v_call: TRBV6-5; cdr3_aa: CASSRLTGQPQHF; cdr3_nt: TGTGCCAGCAGTAGGCTCACAGGTCAGCCCCAGCATTTT
clone_size: .; cdr3_length: 17; d_call: .; j_call: TRBJ1-5; v_call: TRBV19; cdr3_aa: CASSLPRVDHSNQPQHF; cdr3_nt: TGTGCCAGTAGTCTCCCCAGGGTAGACCATAGCAATCAGCCCCAGCATTTT
clone_size: .; cdr3_length: 15; d_call: TRBD2; j_call: TRBJ2-3; v_call: TRBV7-8; cdr3_aa: CASSLFGGGTDTQYF; cdr3_nt: TGTGCCAGCAGCTTATTCGGGGGGGGCACAGATACGCAGTATTTT
clone_size: .; cdr3_length: 17; d_call: TRBD2; j_call: TRBJ2-3; v_call: TRBV7-8; cdr3_aa: CASSVGLAGGPTDTQYF; cdr3_nt: TGTGCCAGCAGCGTCGGACTAGCGGGGGGACCCACAGATACGCAGTATTTT
clone_size: once; cdr3_length: 13; d_call: .; j_call: TRBJ2-1; v_call: TRBV10-2; cdr3_aa: CASSADRPNEQFF; cdr3_nt: TGCGCCAGCAGTGCTGACAGACCTAATGAGCAGTTCTTC
clone_size: .; cdr3_length: 17; d_call: TRBD1; j_call: TRBJ1-5; v_call: TRBV5-8; cdr3_aa: CASSAWDSRYSNQPQHF; cdr3_nt: TGTGCCAGCAGCGCCTGGGACAGCCGATATAGCAATCAGCCCCAGCATTTT
clone_size: .; cdr3_length: 15; d_call: .; j_call: TRBJ2-5; v_call: TRBV2; cdr3_aa: CASSEARSDQETQYF; cdr3_nt: TGTGCCAGCAGTGAAGCCCGTTCGGACCAAGAGACCCAGTACTTC
clone_size: .; cdr3_length: 15; d_call: .; j_call: TRBJ2-3; v_call: TRBV11-2; cdr3_aa: CASRRQVSSTDTQYF; cdr3_nt: TGTGCCAGCAGAAGACAGGTCTCTAGCACAGATACGCAGTATTTT
clone_size: once; cdr3_length: 11; d_call: TRBD2; j_call: TRBJ2-1; v_call: TRBV6-6; cdr3_aa: CASSYAGAQFF; cdr3_nt: TGTGCCAGCAGTTACGCGGGAGCCCAGTTCTTC
clone_size: .; cdr3_length: 13; d_call: .; j_call: TRBJ1-5; v_call: TRBV6-6; cdr3_aa: CASSQTANQPQHF; cdr3_nt: TGTGCCAGCAGCCAGACAGCGAATCAGCCCCAGCATTTT
clone_size: once; cdr3_length: 11; d_call: .; j_call: TRBJ2-5; v_call: TRBV18; cdr3_aa: CASSPSSVLYF; cdr3_nt: TGTGCCAGCTCACCAAGCTCGGTACTGTACTTC
clone_size: .; cdr3_length: 17; d_call: TRBD1; j_call: TRBJ2-3; v_call: TRBV3-1/TRBV3-2; cdr3_aa: CASSQSRGGRGTDTQYF; cdr3_nt: TGTGCCAGCAGCCAATCAAGAGGGGGCAGAGGCACAGATACGCAGTATTTT
clone_size: .; cdr3_length: 15; d_call: TRBD2; j_call: TRBJ2-1; v_call: TRBV5-1; cdr3_aa: CASGSTGLAQNEQFF; cdr3_nt: TGCGCCAGCGGCTCCACGGGACTAGCTCAAAATGAGCAGTTCTTC
clone_size: .; cdr3_length: 12; d_call: .; j_call: TRBJ2-7; v_call: TRBV5-4; cdr3_aa: CASSREGDEQYF; cdr3_nt: TGTGCCAGCAGCCGAGAGGGGGACGAGCAGTACTTC
clone_size: once; cdr3_length: 14; d_call: .; j_call: TRBJ1-5; v_call: TRBV19; cdr3_aa: CASRMGGTHQPQHF; cdr3_nt: TGTGCCAGTAGGATGGGGGGGACCCATCAGCCCCAGCATTTT
clone_size: .; cdr3_length: 13; d_call: .; j_call: TRBJ1-2; v_call: TRBV27; cdr3_aa: CASSLSSTGIYTF; cdr3_nt: TGTGCCAGCAGTTTATCTTCGACAGGTATCTACACCTTC
clone_size: .; cdr3_length: 16; d_call: .; j_call: TRBJ1-4; v_call: TRBV5-1; cdr3_aa: CASSSGLRGTNEKLFF; cdr3_nt: TGCGCCAGCAGCAGTGGACTCCGCGGGACTAATGAAAAACTGTTTTTT
clone_size: .; cdr3_length: 15; d_call: TRBD2; j_call: TRBJ2-2; v_call: TRBV2; cdr3_aa: CASGAGGANTGELFF; cdr3_nt: TGTGCCAGCGGGGCCGGGGGGGCGAACACCGGGGAGCTGTTTTTT
clone_size: .; cdr3_length: 13; d_call: .; j_call: TRBJ1-2; v_call: TRBV15; cdr3_aa: CATSRRGPYGYTF; cdr3_nt: TGTGCCACCAGCAGACGCGGGCCCTATGGCTACACCTTC
clone_size: .; cdr3_length: 12; d_call: .; j_call: TRBJ1-5; v_call: TRBV16; cdr3_aa: CASSQSGRPQHF; cdr3_nt: TGTGCCAGCAGCCAATCAGGGAGGCCCCAGCATTTT
clone_size: once; cdr3_length: 14; d_call: .; j_call: TRBJ2-3; v_call: TRBV15; cdr3_aa: CATSGTSGTDTQYF; cdr3_nt: TGTGCCACCTCCGGGACTTCTGGCACAGATACGCAGTATTTT